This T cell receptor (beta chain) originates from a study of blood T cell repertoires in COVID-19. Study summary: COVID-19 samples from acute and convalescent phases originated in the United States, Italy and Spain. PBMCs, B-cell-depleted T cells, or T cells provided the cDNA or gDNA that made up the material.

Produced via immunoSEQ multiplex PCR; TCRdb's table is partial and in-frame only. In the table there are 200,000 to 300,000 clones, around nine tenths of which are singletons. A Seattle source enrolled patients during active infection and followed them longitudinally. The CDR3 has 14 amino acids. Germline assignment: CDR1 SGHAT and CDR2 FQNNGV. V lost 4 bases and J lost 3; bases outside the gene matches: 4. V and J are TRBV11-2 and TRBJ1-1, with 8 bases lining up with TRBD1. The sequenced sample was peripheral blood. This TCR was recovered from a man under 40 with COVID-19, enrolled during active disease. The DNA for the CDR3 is TGTGCCAGCAGCTGGGGGACAGGATACACTGAAGCTTTCTTT. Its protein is CASSWGTGYTEAFF. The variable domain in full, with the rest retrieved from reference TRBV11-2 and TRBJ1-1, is EAGVAQSPRYKIIEKRQSVAFWCNPISGHATLYWYQQILGQGPKLLIQFQNNGVVDDSQLPKDRFSAERLKGVDSTLKIQPAKLEDSAVYLCASSWGTGYTEAFFGQGTRLTVV.